This T cell receptor beta chain was obtained from a study of OX40 agonist ivuxolimab in advanced cancers. Study in general: Patients in dose escalation had liver, melanoma, kidney or head and neck cancers. Partial responses occurred in Three dose-escalation patients, one with hepatocellular carcinoma and two with cutaneous melanoma.

Data came from immunoSEQ multiplex PCR; TCRdb stores just in-frame clones and leaves some out. The sample records 70,000 to 80,000 clones, around nine tenths being singletons. There are 17 residues in the CDR3. V shed 3 bases and J 1 base; nucleotides not matched to a gene: 9. Germline V gene data show CDR1 as LNHNV and CDR2 as YYDKDF (reference sequence). Turning to this clone: Its cognate antigen is unknown.

General study findings and limits: Not determined was the antigen specificity of the expanded peripheral T cells.

The V and J genes are TRBV15 and TRBJ1-1; 9 nucleotides agree with TRBD1. The specimen comprised CD4+ or CD8+ T cells sorted from blood, sampled in a trial of the OX40 agonist ivuxolimab. This TCR was recovered from an adult with an advanced solid tumor such as melanoma, head and neck, liver or kidney cancer. CDR3 coding DNA: TGTGCCACCAGCAGGCCCTCGGGACAGGGCTCGAACACTGAAGCTTTCTTT. It translates to CATSRPSGQGSNTEAFF.